Here is one T cell receptor beta chain with its context. Its target is unknown. The germline V gene has CDR1 SGDLS and CDR2 YYNGEE. This CDR3 region has 13 residues. V dropped 4 bases and J dropped 8 bases, with 15 bases sitting between them. These data originate in a study of identical twins. Study-wide results and caveats: Shared out-of-frame alpha sequences (those common to twins) showed excess low generation probability. Carriage of fewer insertions was seen in abundant cord blood beta clonotypes, whereas memory repertoires showed none.

TCRdb ran MiXCR on the 5' RACE reads and lists one entry per CDR3 protein. This table has about 330,000 distinct CDR3 sequences, 9% to 15% appearing once. Donors were all healthy Caucasians. These records were also assigned to another study, of yellow fever vaccine responses in identical twins.

The rearrangement joins TRBV9 to TRBJ1-2; no reliable D call. This clonotype was obtained from a woman under 30 in good health. Source material: CD8+ T cells sorted from blood. This chain's CDR3 is CASSLMDGEGYTF. CDR3 DNA: TGTGCCAGCAGCCTGATGGACGGGGAAGGCTACACCTTC.